The rows below give T cell receptor beta chains drawn from one sample of a study of OX40 agonist ivuxolimab in advanced cancers. The repertoire was sequenced with immunoSEQ multiplex PCR; TCRdb's copy has only in-frame clones and lacks some. The repertoire holds 70,000 or so clones, with over 60% as singletons. The source material was CD4+ or CD8+ T cells sorted from blood, sampled in a trial of the OX40 agonist ivuxolimab. Receptors were obtained from an adult with an advanced solid tumor such as melanoma, head and neck, liver or kidney cancer. The CDR3 runs from the conserved cysteine through the conserved F or W. The D gene is left open where the match is weak. Not all rows give a size; the values are once, few, many and, for expanded clones, a class.

length	size	V	J	D	CDR3	DNA
16	-	TRBV4-2	TRBJ2-5	TRBD2	CASSARLAGGEETQYF	TGTGCCAGCAGCGCTCGACTAGCGGGAGGGGAAGAGACCCAGTACTTC
14	-	TRBV27	TRBJ2-5	-	CASSLFGRGETQYF	TGTGCCAGCAGTTTATTCGGCCGAGGAGAGACCCAGTACTTC
16	-	TRBV12-5	TRBJ1-5	TRBD1	CASGFTQGGLHQPQHF	TGTGCTAGTGGTTTCACGCAGGGGGGTCTGCATCAGCCCCAGCATTTT
17	-	TRBV11-2	TRBJ1-6	TRBD1	CASSASQGNRVNSPLHF	TGTGCCAGCAGCGCCTCACAGGGGAATAGGGTCAATTCACCCCTCCACTTT
18	once	TRBV5-1	TRBJ1-5	TRBD1	CASSLAPTGTGGEQPQHF	TGCGCCAGCAGCTTGGCCCCAACTGGGACAGGGGGGGAACAGCCCCAGCATTTT
17	-	TRBV2	TRBJ2-5	TRBD2	CASTTTRTSGEGETQYF	TGTGCCAGCACTACCACAAGGACTAGCGGGGAGGGAGAGACCCAGTACTTC
12	once	TRBV29-1	TRBJ2-7	-	CSVEDPGYEQYF	TGCAGCGTTGAAGACCCGGGCTACGAGCAGTACTTC
15	once	TRBV19	TRBJ1-4	TRBD1	CASSPWTGSNEKLFF	TGTGCCAGTAGTCCGTGGACAGGATCTAATGAAAAACTGTTTTTT
14	-	TRBV5-4	TRBJ1-2	TRBD1	CASRMTGDTDGYTF	TGTGCCAGCAGAATGACAGGGGACACGGATGGCTACACCTTC
15	-	TRBV4-2	TRBJ1-6	TRBD1	CASSPGGGGNSPLHF	TGTGCCAGCAGCCCAGGGGGGGGTGGGAATTCACCCCTCCACTTT
16	-	TRBV18	TRBJ1-1	-	CASSPPGGLGNTEAFF	TGTGCCAGCTCACCACCGGGGGGCCTGGGGAACACTGAAGCTTTCTTT
15	-	TRBV28	TRBJ1-6	TRBD1	CASILQGANNSPLHF	TGTGCCAGCATTCTACAGGGGGCCAATAATTCACCCCTCCACTTT
13	-	TRBV2	TRBJ2-3	-	CASKDAEVDTQYF	TGTGCCAGCAAGGACGCTGAGGTTGATACGCAGTATTTT
12	few	TRBV29-1	TRBJ2-5	-	CSFLRDGETQYF	TGCAGCTTCCTCAGGGATGGGGAGACCCAGTACTTC
15	-	TRBV6-5	TRBJ2-7	-	CASSYSAGGGYEQYF	TGTGCCAGCAGTTACTCGGCGGGTGGGGGCTACGAGCAGTACTTC
15	-	TRBV7-6	TRBJ2-1	TRBD2	CASSVVAGGPGEQFF	TGTGCCAGCAGCGTCGTAGCGGGGGGGCCGGGTGAGCAGTTCTTC
16	-	TRBV7-2	TRBJ2-1	TRBD2	CASSLSRLAGVAEQFF	TGTGCCAGCAGCTTAAGCCGACTAGCGGGAGTGGCTGAGCAGTTCTTC
15	-	TRBV6-1	TRBJ2-1	TRBD2	CASSASGRPYNEQFF	TGTGCCAGCAGTGCTAGCGGGAGACCTTACAATGAGCAGTTCTTC
13	-	TRBV13	TRBJ2-1	TRBD1	CASSADRGNEQFF	TGTGCCAGCAGCGCAGACAGGGGCAATGAGCAGTTCTTC
12	-	TRBV29-1	TRBJ1-4	TRBD1	CSAQGADEKLFF	TGCAGCGCTCAGGGGGCGGACGAAAAACTGTTTTTT
14	-	TRBV5-4	TRBJ1-1	TRBD1	CASSRDRVNTEAFF	TGTGCCAGCAGCCGGGACAGGGTGAACACTGAAGCTTTCTTT
13	once	TRBV28	TRBJ2-1	-	CASSLYRAVEQFF	TGTGCCAGCAGTTTATATAGGGCCGTTGAGCAGTTCTTC
16	-	TRBV5-6	TRBJ2-1	-	CASSRRVSGPYNEQFF	TGTGCCAGCAGCCGAAGGGTAAGCGGCCCCTACAATGAGCAGTTCTTC
13	few	TRBV19	TRBJ1-1	TRBD1	CASSPQTGLLAFF	TGTGCCAGTAGTCCTCAGACAGGGCTTTTAGCTTTCTTT
15	few	TRBV5-4	TRBJ2-2	-	CASSRSSTNTGELFF	TGTGCCAGCTCCAGATCGTCGACGAACACCGGGGAGCTGTTTTTT
16	-	TRBV19	TRBJ2-3	TRBD1	CASSTRQGEWTDTQYF	TGTGCCAGTAGTACCCGACAGGGGGAGTGGACAGATACGCAGTATTTT
13	few	TRBV2	TRBJ2-7	-	CASSEGRFYEQYF	TGTGCCAGCAGTGAGGGGCGATTCTACGAGCAGTACTTC
16	-	TRBV5-4	TRBJ1-1	-	CASSPGGVYLNTEAFF	TGTGCCAGCAGCCCGGGCGGGGTGTATCTGAACACTGAAGCTTTCTTT
15	-	TRBV5-1	TRBJ2-1	-	CASSPAASTGNEQFF	TGCGCCAGCAGCCCGGCGGCGAGTACGGGGAATGAGCAGTTCTTC
13	-	TRBV28	TRBJ1-2	-	CASLGRHAYGYTF	TGTGCCAGCCTGGGACGACATGCTTATGGCTACACCTTC
14	-	TRBV2	TRBJ1-1	-	CASLLARENTEAFF	TGTGCCAGCCTCCTGGCCAGGGAGAACACTGAAGCTTTCTTT
14	once	TRBV6-5	TRBJ1-1	-	CASSYGQPTTEAFF	TGTGCCAGCAGTTACGGGCAGCCAACCACTGAAGCTTTCTTT
13	-	TRBV28	TRBJ2-3	-	CASREQGTDTQYF	TGTGCCAGCAGAGAGCAGGGAACAGATACGCAGTATTTT
16	-	TRBV6-1	TRBJ1-4	-	CASSERRGGINEKLFF	TGTGCCAGCAGTGAACGGAGGGGCGGAATTAATGAAAAACTGTTTTTT
18	-	TRBV5-1	TRBJ1-1	TRBD1	CASSWAGTDLLGNTEAFF	TGCGCCAGCAGCTGGGCCGGGACAGACCTTTTAGGGAACACTGAAGCTTTCTTT
20	once	TRBV15	TRBJ1-6	TRBD1	CATSRGRGTGGLPLNSPLHF	TGTGCCACCAGCAGAGGCCGAGGGACAGGGGGCCTCCCCCTCAATTCACCCCTCCACTTT
12	once	TRBV5-1	TRBJ2-3	-	CASSKTTDTQYF	TGCGCCAGCAGCAAAACCACAGATACGCAGTATTTT